These T cell receptor beta chains were read from a single sample in a study of T cell responses to AZD1222 COVID-19 vaccine. Sequenced by immunoSEQ multiplex PCR; TCRdb stores in-frame clones only, minus some. This table has 110,000 to 150,000 clones, approximately 92% appearing once. Sequenced here: peripheral blood, sampled on day 0 of AZD1222 vaccination. These receptors were taken from an adult in good health. Each CDR3 is given with its conserved first and last residue. The order of the fields is clone size, D gene, J gene, V gene, CDR3 protein, CDR3 DNA. The D gene is left open where the match is weak. Clone size, where shown, is once, few, many, or a class for clones that have expanded.

few,.,TRBJ1-1,TRBV2,CASSRRAGAAQAFF,TGTGCCAGCAGTCGGAGGGCAGGGGCAGCTCAAGCTTTCTTT
.,.,TRBJ1-2,TRBV5-1,CASSLGRQSYGYTF,TGCGCCAGCAGCTTGGGTAGACAGAGCTATGGCTACACCTTC
.,.,TRBJ2-7,TRBV6-1,CASSEMRGGRYF,TGTGCCAGCAGTGAAATGAGAGGAGGCCGGTACTTC
.,TRBD1,TRBJ1-5,TRBV30,CAWSVQGGLYQPQHF,TGTGCCTGGAGCGTCCAGGGGGGGTTGTATCAGCCCCAGCATTTT
.,.,TRBJ1-2,TRBV27,CAVKPAGVYGYTF,TGTGCCGTCAAACCCGCAGGAGTCTATGGCTACACCTTC
.,TRBD1,TRBJ1-6,TRBV4-1,CASRAGTGDRASPLHF,TGCGCCAGCAGAGCCGGGACAGGGGATCGGGCGTCACCCCTCCACTTT
once,.,TRBJ2-7,TRBV5-5,CASSLGPLAGEQYF,TGTGCCAGCAGCTTGGGGCCGCTGGCGGGTGAGCAGTACTTC
.,.,TRBJ2-5,TRBV28,CASSTTGRLQETQYF,TGTGCCAGCAGTACAACCGGGAGACTCCAAGAGACCCAGTACTTC
.,.,TRBJ2-2,TRBV3-1/TRBV3-2,CASSQWERLTGELFF,TGTGCCAGCAGCCAGTGGGAGAGACTCACCGGGGAGCTGTTTTTT
.,.,TRBJ1-4,TRBV5-4,CASSPLGRAGEKLFF,TGTGCCAGCAGCCCCCTTGGGAGGGCGGGCGAAAAACTGTTTTTT
.,TRBD2,TRBJ2-1,TRBV12-5,CASGTGTSGNEQFF,TGTGCTAGTGGCACCGGGACTAGCGGCAATGAGCAGTTCTTC
few,TRBD2,TRBJ2-1,TRBV6-5,CAGALLADYNEQFF,TGTGCCGGAGCACTCCTAGCGGACTACAATGAGCAGTTCTTC
few,.,TRBJ2-7,TRBV6-2/TRBV6-3,CASSFLGARSSYEQYF,TGTGCCAGCAGTTTCCTTGGAGCAAGGAGCTCCTACGAGCAGTACTTC
.,TRBD2,TRBJ2-1,TRBV2,CASSGRALNEQFF,TGTGCCAGCAGCGGGAGGGCCCTCAATGAGCAGTTCTTC
.,TRBD1,TRBJ1-1,TRBV5-4,CASSLEDRVTEAFF,TGTGCCAGCAGCTTGGAGGACAGGGTCACCGAAGCTTTCTTT
few,.,TRBJ1-5,TRBV19,CASGWGHSYSNQPQHF,TGTGCCAGTGGGTGGGGACACTCTTATAGCAATCAGCCCCAGCATTTT
once,TRBD1,TRBJ1-6,TRBV6-5,CASSYYRQGGSPLHF,TGTGCCAGCAGTTACTATCGACAGGGAGGTTCACCCCTCCACTTT
few,TRBD1,TRBJ1-1,TRBV4-1,CASSQWTGGTEAFF,TGCGCCAGCAGCCAATGGACAGGAGGGACTGAAGCTTTCTTT
.,.,TRBJ1-1,TRBV5-4,CASSSGSLSSNTEAFF,TGTGCCAGCAGCTCCGGGTCGTTGAGTTCGAACACTGAAGCTTTCTTT
few,TRBD1,TRBJ1-1,TRBV7-8,CASSPATGGREAFF,TGTGCCAGCAGCCCTGCGACAGGGGGACGAGAAGCTTTCTTT
.,TRBD1,TRBJ1-4,TRBV7-9,CASSIGTGSNEKLFF,TGTGCCAGCAGCATCGGGACAGGGTCGAATGAAAAACTGTTTTTT
.,.,TRBJ2-1,TRBV15,CATSREVRYNEQFF,TGTGCCACCAGCAGAGAGGTGAGATACAATGAGCAGTTCTTC